One sample yielded the 5 T cell receptor beta chains listed below, sequenced in a study of CD8 T cells in ankylosing spondylitis. TCRdb re-derived calls from the 5' RACE reads in MiXCR, one entry per CDR3 protein. The sample carries approximately 250,000 distinct CDR3 sequences, 20% to 30% recorded once. Sample: blood, either unsorted or a sorted T cell fraction (not recorded which). Source of these receptors: a male donor with ankylosing spondylitis or in good health (not recorded which).

The rearrangement uses TRBV21-1 and TRBJ2-5; the DNA was not compared with TRBD1, the D call given in the table. TRBV21-1 is marked as a pseudogene. The CDR3 has 16 residues. This CDR3 reads CASSTLPRGAQETQYF. The CDR3, as DNA: TGTGCCAGCAGCACGCTGCCTCGGGGGGCCCAAGAGACCCAGTACTTC.

The chain uses TRBV18 and TRBJ2-1, with TRBD2 identical over 10 bases. Per the germline V gene, CDR1 is KGHSH and CDR2 is LQKENI. CDR3 length: 15 amino acids. J gave up 6 bases and V 3 bases, and 5 bases lay outside the gene matches. CDR3 coding DNA: TGTGCCAGCTCACCGGGGGCTAGCGGGAGCAATGAGCAGTTCTTC. This encodes CASSPGASGSNEQFF.

This clonotype was observed a handful of times. The chain joins TRBV12-3 or TRBV12-4 to TRBJ2-7; TRBD2 is a possible D gene (6 bases). The CDR3 loop spans 13 amino acids. V gave up 6 bases and J gave up 6 bases, with 15 bases separating them. The CDR3 is CASRAGLLGEQYF. The DNA for the CDR3 is TGTGCCAGCAGGGCGGGACTCCTTGGCGAGCAGTACTTC.

The rearrangement uses TRBV5-1 and TRBJ1-2; TRBD1 is a possible D gene (6 bases). V was clipped by 4 bases and J by 12 bases, with 13 bases between them. The CDR3 length is 11 residues. Germline lookup yields CDR1 SGHRS and CDR2 YFSETQ. CDR3 amino acids: CASSPGQGNTF. CDR3 coding DNA: TGCGCCAGCAGCCCGGGCCAGGGGAACACCTTC.

In this sample, this clonotype turned up a few times. The chain links TRBV15 to TRBJ2-1; the match to TRBD2 covers 9 bases. The CDR3 has 18 amino acids. V gave up 5 bases and J gave up 0 bases; unmatched junction bases: 11. Per the germline V gene, CDR1 is LNHNV and CDR2 is YYDKDF (reference sequence). CDR3 protein: CATSRNSGGRSSYNEQFF. The CDR3 nucleotides are TGTGCCACCAGCCGGAATAGCGGGGGCCGGAGCTCCTACAATGAGCAGTTCTTC. Full variable domain (rest looked up from reference TRBV15 and TRBJ2-1): DAMVIQNPRYQVTQFGKPVTLSCSQTLNHNVMYWYQQKSSQAPKLLFHYYDKDFNNEADTPDNFQSRRPNTSFCFLDIRSPGLGDTAMYLCATSRNSGGRSSYNEQFFGPGTRLTVL.